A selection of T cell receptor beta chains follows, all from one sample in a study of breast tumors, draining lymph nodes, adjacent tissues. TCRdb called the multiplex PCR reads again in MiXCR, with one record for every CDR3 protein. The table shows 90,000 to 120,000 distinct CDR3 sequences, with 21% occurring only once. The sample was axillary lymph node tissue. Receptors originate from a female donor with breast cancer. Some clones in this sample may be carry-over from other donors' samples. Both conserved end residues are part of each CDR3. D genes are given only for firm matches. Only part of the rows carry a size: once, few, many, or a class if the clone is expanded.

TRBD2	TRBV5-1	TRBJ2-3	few	CASSLTAGGGTDTQYF	TGCGCCAGCAGCTTGACAGCGGGGGGAGGGACAGATACGCAGTATTTT
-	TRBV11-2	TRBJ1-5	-	CASSLDQLSNQPQHF	TGTGCCAGCAGCTTAGACCAGCTTAGCAATCAGCCCCAGCATTTT
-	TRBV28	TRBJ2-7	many	CATTKGGVYEQYF	TGTGCCACCACAAAGGGAGGCGTCTACGAGCAGTACTTC
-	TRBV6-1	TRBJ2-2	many	CASSDGGGELFF	TGTGCCAGCAGTGATGGAGGCGGGGAGCTGTTTTTT
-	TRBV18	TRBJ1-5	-	CASSSSTLPSNQPQHF	TGTGCCAGCTCATCCTCGACCCTCCCTAGCAATCAGCCCCAGCATTTT
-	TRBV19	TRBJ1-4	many	CASSIWAGLNEKLFF	TGTGCCAGTAGTATTTGGGCGGGGCTTAATGAAAAACTGTTTTTT
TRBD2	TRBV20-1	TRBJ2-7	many	CSARDQTSGRGVF	TGCAGTGCTAGAGATCAGACTAGCGGGCGGGGGGTCTTC
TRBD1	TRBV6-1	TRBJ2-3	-	CASRSRQGSTDTQCF	TGTGCCAGCAGGTCCAGACAGGGCTCCACAGATACGCAGTGTTTT
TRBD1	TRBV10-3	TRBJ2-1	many	CAISRQGNEQFF	TGTGCCATCAGCCGACAGGGCAATGAGCAGTTCTTC
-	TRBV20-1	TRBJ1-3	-	CSARDSPSGNTIYF	TGCAGTGCTAGAGATTCACCCTCCGGAAACACCATATATTTT
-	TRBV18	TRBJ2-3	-	CAGSPPSGTDTQYF	TGTGCCGGCTCACCACCTTCGGGCACAGATACGCAGTATTTT
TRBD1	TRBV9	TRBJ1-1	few	CASSTQGARDTEAFF	TGTGCCAGCAGCACGCAGGGGGCACGGGACACTGAAGCTTTCTTT
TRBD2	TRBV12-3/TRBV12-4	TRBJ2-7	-	CASSYLGGRAGEQYF	TGTGCCAGCAGTTACTTGGGCGGGAGGGCGGGGGAGCAGTACTTC
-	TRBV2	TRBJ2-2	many	CASLSLNTGELFF	TGTGCCAGCTTGTCGTTGAACACCGGGGAGCTGTTTTTT
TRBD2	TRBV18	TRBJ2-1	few	CASSPPSGSINEQFF	TGTGCCAGCTCACCACCAAGCGGGAGTATCAATGAGCAGTTCTTC
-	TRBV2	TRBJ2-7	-	CASRGGSYEQYF	TGTGCCAGCAGGGGTGGCTCCTACGAGCAGTACTTC